This TCR beta chain was found in a study of regulatory T cells in long-lasting Graves disease. Arm-PCR of CDR3 regions with iRepertoire HTBI primers generated TCR beta libraries. TCRdb recomputed calls from the multiplex PCR reads with MiXCR, one row per CDR3 protein. The sample yields 350,000 to 500,000 distinct CDR3 sequences, approximately 15% seen once. Time point here: newly diagnosed GD, antithyroid drugs for less than 3 months. Researchers made the TCR library from RNA that was extracted from PBMCs. The table lists this clonotype with many counts. The antigen is unknown. Whole-study findings and limits: The small sample size may have reduced accuracy.

Germline CDR1 MDHEN, CDR2 SYDVKM. This CDR3 contains 21 residues. The junction had 24 bases not matched to a gene; V was cut back by 5 bases and J by 8 bases. The same data also went into a second study, on T cells in Graves' hyperthyroidism and ophthalmopathy. That paper states: First-round RT-PCR of the TCR CDR3 relied on the HTBI primer set.

The chain is built from TRBV28 and TRBJ2-1; the match to TRBD2 covers 13 bases. Here the sequenced sample was peripheral blood mononuclear cells (PBMCs), taken at new diagnosis, from a patient treated with antithyroid drugs. This clonotype originated in a woman in her forties or fifties with Graves disease. The CDR3 loop reads CASSPPPGTEGTSGMGDEQFF. CDR3 bases: TGTGCCAGCAGTCCGCCCCCCGGGACGGAGGGGACTAGCGGGATGGGCGATGAGCAGTTCTTC.